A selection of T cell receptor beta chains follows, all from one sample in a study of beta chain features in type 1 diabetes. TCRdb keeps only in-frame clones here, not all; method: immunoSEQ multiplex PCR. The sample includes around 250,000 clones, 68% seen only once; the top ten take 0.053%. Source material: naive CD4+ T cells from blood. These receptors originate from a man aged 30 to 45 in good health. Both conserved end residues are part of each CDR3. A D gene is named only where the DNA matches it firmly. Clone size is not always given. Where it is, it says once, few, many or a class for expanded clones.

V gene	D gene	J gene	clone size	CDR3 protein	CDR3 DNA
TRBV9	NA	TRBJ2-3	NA	CASSVGWTSTDTQYF	TGTGCCAGCAGCGTAGGGTGGACTAGCACAGATACGCAGTATTTT
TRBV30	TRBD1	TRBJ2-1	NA	CAWSTGQGPYDEQFF	TGTGCCTGGAGTACGGGACAGGGGCCCTACGATGAGCAGTTCTTC
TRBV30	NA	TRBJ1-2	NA	CAWSVTDWGYTF	TGTGCCTGGAGTGTCACCGATTGGGGCTACACCTTC
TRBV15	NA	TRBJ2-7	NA	CATSREDVEQYF	TGTGCCACCAGCAGAGAAGATGTCGAGCAGTACTTC
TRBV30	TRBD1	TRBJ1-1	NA	CAWSLGQGNTEAFF	TGTGCCTGGAGTCTTGGACAGGGGAACACTGAAGCTTTCTTT
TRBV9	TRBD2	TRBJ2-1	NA	CASSVVGTSKSEQFF	TGTGCCAGCAGCGTAGTAGGGACTAGTAAGAGTGAGCAGTTCTTC
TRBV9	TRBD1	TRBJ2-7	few	CASSPTGSSYEQYF	TGTGCCAGCAGCCCGACAGGGAGCTCCTACGAGCAGTACTTC
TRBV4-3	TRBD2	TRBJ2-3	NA	CASSQVLAGSTDTQYF	TGCGCCAGCAGCCAAGTGTTAGCGGGAAGCACAGATACGCAGTATTTT
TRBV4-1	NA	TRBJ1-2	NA	CASSQGSTGSYGYTF	TGCGCCAGCAGCCAAGGGAGTACAGGGTCCTACGGCTACACCTTC
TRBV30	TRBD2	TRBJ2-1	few	CASKRLAGAIHNEQFF	TGTGCCTCAAAACGACTAGCGGGCGCCATACACAATGAGCAGTTCTTC
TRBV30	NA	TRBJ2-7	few	CAWRRGNNEQYF	TGTGCCTGGAGGCGGGGCAACAACGAGCAGTACTTC
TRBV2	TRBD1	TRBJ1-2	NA	CASTSDRENGYTF	TGTGCCAGCACCAGCGACAGGGAGAATGGCTACACCTTC
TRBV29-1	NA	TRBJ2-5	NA	CSVIASVETQYF	TGCAGCGTTATAGCCAGCGTAGAGACCCAGTACTTC
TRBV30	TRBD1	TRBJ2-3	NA	CAWRAWTGPSTDTQYF	TGTGCCTGGAGGGCCTGGACAGGACCTAGCACAGATACGCAGTATTTT
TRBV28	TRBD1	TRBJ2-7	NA	CASSPGQVLYEQYF	TGTGCCAGCAGCCCGGGACAGGTCCTCTACGAGCAGTACTTC
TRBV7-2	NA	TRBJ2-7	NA	CASSLTLGRYEQYF	TGTGCCAGCAGCTTAACGTTGGGGCGCTACGAGCAGTACTTC
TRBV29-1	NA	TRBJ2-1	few	CSVAGRAYNEQFF	TGCAGCGTTGCGGGTAGAGCCTACAATGAGCAGTTCTTC